This T cell receptor beta chain was identified in a study of PD-L1 blockade in urothelial cancer. Study details: Patients' prior chemotherapy regimens numbered 0 to 3. Blood underwent analysis 3 weeks (second dose) and 6 weeks after treatment began. General study findings and limits: Better progression-free and overall survival followed lower pretreatment blood clonality.

The assay was immunoSEQ multiplex PCR, and TCRdb's table has in-frame clones only and misses some. The repertoire has tens of thousands of clones, more than 65% of them found once; the top ten carry more than 1.5%. Deletions cut 6 bases from V and 11 bases from J, with 17 bases between. The CDR3 extends over 13 amino acids. Looked up from germline, CDR1 is MNHEY and CDR2 is SVGAGI. The time point was: peripheral blood 6 weeks after treatment start. All patients handed over anywhere from 1 to 8 samples, pretreatment and on-treatment. In regard to this clone: Antigen: not known.

Sequencing was performed on PBMCs, taken around atezolizumab (anti-PD-L1) treatment. The gene calls are TRBV6-5 and TRBJ2-4, with a possible D match to TRBD2 (5 bases). This sequence originates from a man in his 70s with urothelial cancer. The CDR3 loop reads CASRPPSGVVQYF. The DNA of the CDR3 is TGTGCCAGCAGACCCCCATCCGGGGTGGTTCAGTACTTC.